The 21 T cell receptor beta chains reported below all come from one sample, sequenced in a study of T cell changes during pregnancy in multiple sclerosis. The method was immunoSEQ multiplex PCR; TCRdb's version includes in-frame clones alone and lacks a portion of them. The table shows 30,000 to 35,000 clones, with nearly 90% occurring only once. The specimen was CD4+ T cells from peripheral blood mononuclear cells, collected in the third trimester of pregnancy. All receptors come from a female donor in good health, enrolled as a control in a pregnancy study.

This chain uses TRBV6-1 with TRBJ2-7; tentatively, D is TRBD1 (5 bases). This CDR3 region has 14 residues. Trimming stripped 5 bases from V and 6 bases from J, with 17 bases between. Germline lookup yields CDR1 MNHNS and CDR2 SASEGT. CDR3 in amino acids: CASSPVKGIPEQYF. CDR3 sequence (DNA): TGTGCCAGCAGTCCCGTTAAGGGGATACCCGAGCAGTACTTC.

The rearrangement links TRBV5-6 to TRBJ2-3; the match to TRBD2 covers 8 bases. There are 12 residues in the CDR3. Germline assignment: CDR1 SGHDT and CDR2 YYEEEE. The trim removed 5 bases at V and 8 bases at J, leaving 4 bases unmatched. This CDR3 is CASRTGGGTQYF. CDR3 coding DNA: TGTGCCAGCAGAACGGGGGGGGGTACGCAGTATTTT.

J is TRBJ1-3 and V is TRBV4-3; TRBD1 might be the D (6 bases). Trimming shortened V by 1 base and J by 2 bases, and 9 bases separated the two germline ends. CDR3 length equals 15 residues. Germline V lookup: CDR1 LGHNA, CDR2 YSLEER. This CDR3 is CASSQGDTAGNTIYF. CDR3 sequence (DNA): TGCGCCAGCAGCCAAGGGGACACGGCTGGAAACACCATATATTTT.

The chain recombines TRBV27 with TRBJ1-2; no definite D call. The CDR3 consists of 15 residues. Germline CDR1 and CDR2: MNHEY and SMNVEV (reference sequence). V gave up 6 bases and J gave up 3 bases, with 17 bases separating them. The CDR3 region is CASSPGPGIDYGYTF. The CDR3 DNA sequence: TGTGCCAGCAGCCCGGGTCCCGGGATCGACTATGGCTACACCTTC.

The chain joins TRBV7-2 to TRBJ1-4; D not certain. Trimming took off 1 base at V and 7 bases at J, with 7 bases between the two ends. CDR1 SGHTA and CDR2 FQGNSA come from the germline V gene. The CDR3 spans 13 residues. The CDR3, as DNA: TGTGCCAGCAGCTTAGTTCAGGCTGAAAAACTGTTTTTT. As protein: CASSLVQAEKLFF. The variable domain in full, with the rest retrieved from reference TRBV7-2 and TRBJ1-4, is GAGVSQSPSNKVTEKGKDVELRCDPISGHTALYWYRQSLGQGLEFLIYFQGNSAPDKSGLPSDRFSAERTGGSVSTLTIQRTQQEDSAVYLCASSLVQAEKLFFGSGTQLSVL.

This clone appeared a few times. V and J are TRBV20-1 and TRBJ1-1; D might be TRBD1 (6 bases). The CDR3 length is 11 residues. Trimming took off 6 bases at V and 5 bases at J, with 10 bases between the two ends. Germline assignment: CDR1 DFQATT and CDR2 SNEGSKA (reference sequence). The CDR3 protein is CSAAQGTEAFF. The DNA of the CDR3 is TGCAGTGCAGCACAGGGAACTGAAGCTTTCTTT.

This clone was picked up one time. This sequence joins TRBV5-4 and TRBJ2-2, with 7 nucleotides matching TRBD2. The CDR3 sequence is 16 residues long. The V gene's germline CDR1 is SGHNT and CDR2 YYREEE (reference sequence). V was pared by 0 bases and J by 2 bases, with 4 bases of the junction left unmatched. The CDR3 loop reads CASSLELASNTGELFF. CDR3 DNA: TGTGCCAGCAGCTTGGAACTAGCGAGTAACACCGGGGAGCTGTTTTTT. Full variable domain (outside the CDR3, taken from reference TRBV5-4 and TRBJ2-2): ETGVTQSPTHLIKTRGQQVTLRCSSQSGHNTVSWYQQALGQGPQFIFQYYREEENGRGNFPPRFSGLQFPNYSSELNVNALELDDSALYLCASSLELASNTGELFFGEGSRLTVL.

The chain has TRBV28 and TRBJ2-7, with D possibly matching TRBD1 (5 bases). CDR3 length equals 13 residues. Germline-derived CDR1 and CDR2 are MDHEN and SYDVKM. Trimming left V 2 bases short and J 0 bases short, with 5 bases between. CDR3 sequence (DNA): TGTGCCAGCAGTTTAGACAGCTCCTACGAGCAGTACTTC. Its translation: CASSLDSSYEQYF.

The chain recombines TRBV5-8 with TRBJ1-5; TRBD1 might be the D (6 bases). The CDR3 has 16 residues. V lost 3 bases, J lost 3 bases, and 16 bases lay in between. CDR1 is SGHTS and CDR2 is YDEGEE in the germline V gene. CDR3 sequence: CASSSLGGRNNQPQHF. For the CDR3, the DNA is TGTGCCAGCAGCTCCCTGGGGGGGCGTAACAATCAGCCCCAGCATTTT. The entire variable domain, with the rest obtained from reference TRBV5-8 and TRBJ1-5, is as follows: EAGVTQSPTHLIKTRGQQATLRCSPISGHTSVYWYQQALGLGLQFLLWYDEGEERNRGNFPPRFSGRQFPNYSSELNVNALELEDSALYLCASSSLGGRNNQPQHFGDGTRLSIL.

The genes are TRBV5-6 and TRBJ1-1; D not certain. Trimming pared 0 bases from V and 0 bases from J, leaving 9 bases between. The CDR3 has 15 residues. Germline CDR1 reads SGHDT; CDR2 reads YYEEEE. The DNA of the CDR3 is TGTGCCAGCAGCTTGGTCCGGGGAATGAACACTGAAGCTTTCTTT. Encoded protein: CASSLVRGMNTEAFF.

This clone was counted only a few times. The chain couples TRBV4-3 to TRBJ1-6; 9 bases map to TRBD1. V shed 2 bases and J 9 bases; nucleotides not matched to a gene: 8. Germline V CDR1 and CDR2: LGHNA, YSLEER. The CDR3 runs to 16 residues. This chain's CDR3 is CASSQLEGQGASPLHF. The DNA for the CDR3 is TGCGCCAGCAGCCAATTGGAGGGACAGGGAGCTTCACCCCTCCACTTT.

CDR3 in amino acids: CASGLRLTETQYF. The DNA of the CDR3 is TGTGCTAGTGGTTTGAGACTCACAGAGACCCAGTACTTC. This chain connects TRBV12-5 to TRBJ2-5; unclear D gene. The CDR3 sequence is 13 residues long. Deletions cut 2 bases from V and 4 bases from J, with 8 bases between. Germline V CDR1 and CDR2: LGHNT, FRNRAP.

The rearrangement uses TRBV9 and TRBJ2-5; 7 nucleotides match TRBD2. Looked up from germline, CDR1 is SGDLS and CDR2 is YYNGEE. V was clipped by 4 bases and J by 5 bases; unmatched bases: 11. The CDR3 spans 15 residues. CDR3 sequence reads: CASSLNPLAEETQYF. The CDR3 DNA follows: TGTGCCAGCAGCCTAAACCCCCTAGCGGAGGAGACCCAGTACTTC.

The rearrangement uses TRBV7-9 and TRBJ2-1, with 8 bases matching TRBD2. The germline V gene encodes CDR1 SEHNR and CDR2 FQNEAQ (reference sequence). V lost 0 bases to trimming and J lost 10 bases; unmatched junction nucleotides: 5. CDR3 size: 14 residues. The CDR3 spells CASSLAAGAGEQFF. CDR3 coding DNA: TGTGCCAGCAGCTTAGCAGCGGGGGCGGGGGAGCAGTTCTTC.

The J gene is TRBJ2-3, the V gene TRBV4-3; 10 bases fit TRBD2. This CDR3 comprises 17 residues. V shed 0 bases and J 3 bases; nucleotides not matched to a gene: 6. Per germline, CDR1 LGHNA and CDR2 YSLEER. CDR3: CASSQEGSGGETDTQYF. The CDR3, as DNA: TGCGCCAGCAGCCAAGAAGGGAGCGGGGGGGAGACAGATACGCAGTATTTT.

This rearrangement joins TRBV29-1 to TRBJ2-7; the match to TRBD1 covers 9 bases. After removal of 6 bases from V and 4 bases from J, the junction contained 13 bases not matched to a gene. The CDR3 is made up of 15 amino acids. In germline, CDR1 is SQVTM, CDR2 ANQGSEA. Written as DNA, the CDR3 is TGCAGCGTCCCGGGTAGGACAGGGGCTGGGTACGAGCAGTACTTC. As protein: CSVPGRTGAGYEQYF.

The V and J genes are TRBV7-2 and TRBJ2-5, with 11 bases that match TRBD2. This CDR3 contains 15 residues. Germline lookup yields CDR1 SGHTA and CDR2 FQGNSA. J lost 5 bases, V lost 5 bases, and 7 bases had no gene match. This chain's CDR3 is CASSPVVAGGETQYF. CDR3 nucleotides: TGTGCCAGCAGCCCGGTGGTAGCGGGGGGGGAGACCCAGTACTTC.

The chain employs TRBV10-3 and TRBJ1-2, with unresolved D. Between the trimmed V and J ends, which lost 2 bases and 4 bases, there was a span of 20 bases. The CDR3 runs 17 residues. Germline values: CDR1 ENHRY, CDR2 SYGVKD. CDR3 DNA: TGTGCCATCAGTGAGGGGTGGTTAGACACATCCCTCTATGGCTACACCTTC. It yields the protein CAISEGWLDTSLYGYTF.

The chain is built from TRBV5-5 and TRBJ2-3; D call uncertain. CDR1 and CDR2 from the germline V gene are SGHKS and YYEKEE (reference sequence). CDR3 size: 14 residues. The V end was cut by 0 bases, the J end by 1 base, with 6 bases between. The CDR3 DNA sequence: TGTGCCAGCAGCTTGGTCCGCGGCACAGATACGCAGTATTTT. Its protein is CASSLVRGTDTQYF.

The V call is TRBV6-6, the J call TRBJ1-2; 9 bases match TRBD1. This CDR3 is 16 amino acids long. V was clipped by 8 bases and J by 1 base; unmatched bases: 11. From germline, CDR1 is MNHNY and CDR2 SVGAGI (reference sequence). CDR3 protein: CASLLRDRAFNYGYTF. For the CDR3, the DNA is TGTGCCAGCTTATTACGGGACAGGGCTTTTAACTATGGCTACACCTTC.

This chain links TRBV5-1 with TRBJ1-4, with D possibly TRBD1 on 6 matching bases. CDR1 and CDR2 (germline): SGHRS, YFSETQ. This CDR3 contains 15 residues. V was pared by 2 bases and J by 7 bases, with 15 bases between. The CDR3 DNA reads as TGCGCCAGCAGCTTAAGAGGACAGACGGGTGAAAAACTGTTTTTT. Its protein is CASSLRGQTGEKLFF.